These 11 T cell receptor beta chains originate from one sample sequenced in a study of sequential checkpoint blockade in melanoma (dated by TCRdb to the late 2010s). Libraries were prepared through the immunoSEQ multiplex PCR assay. In its TCRdb copy, this immuneACCESS table keeps in-frame sequences only and misses some clones. Where compared with another copy, unresolved V genes explain less than half of these, and the others have no known cause. The sample contains fewer than 40,000 clones, 70% to 90% of them found a single time. The ten biggest clones cover under 15% of the sample. The treatment or condition label, read with the paper, signifies: randomized to nivolumab then ipilimumab (arm A) or the reverse (arm B). This specimen was CD8+ T cells sorted from blood (inferred from file names), taken from a patient given nivolumab and ipilimumab in sequence. These TCRs come from a human donor with melanoma.

This chain joins TRBV7-3 and TRBJ1-1; D is uncertain. V was pared by 5 bases and J by 3 bases, with 10 bases between. This CDR3 contains 13 residues. CDR1 SGHTA and CDR2 FQGTGA come from the germline V gene. Written as DNA, the CDR3 is TGTGCCAGCAGCGGAAACGGGTACACTGAAGCTTTCTTT. Translated, it gives CASSGNGYTEAFF.

This clone is a singleton in its sample. The chain uses TRBV28 and TRBJ2-7; 11 bases fit TRBD1. Per germline, CDR1 MDHEN and CDR2 SYDVKM. The CDR3 consists of 16 residues. With V trimmed by 5 bases and J by 4 bases, 10 bases remained unmatched. CDR3 sequence reads: CASSPPGTGGLYEQYF. The CDR3 DNA sequence: TGTGCCAGCAGTCCCCCCGGGACAGGGGGGTTGTACGAGCAGTACTTC.

This chain uses TRBV7-9 with TRBJ2-2; D may be TRBD2 (6 bases). Germline assignment: CDR1 SEHNR and CDR2 FQNEAQ (reference sequence). With 2 bases removed from V and 1 base from J, the gap between germline ends came to 11 bases. This CDR3 comprises 16 residues. Written as DNA, the CDR3 is TGTGCCAGCAGCTTACTAGCGCGTCAGAACACCGGGGAGCTGTTTTTT. Amino acid sequence: CASSLLARQNTGELFF.

The J gene is TRBJ1-5, the V gene TRBV19; no firm D call. The CDR3 loop spans 14 amino acids. Germline loops: CDR1 LNHDA, CDR2 SQIVND (reference sequence). Trimming stripped 8 bases from V and 2 bases from J, with 13 bases between. The CDR3 region has the DNA TGTGCCAGTCGGGCGGGGTCGGGCAATCAGCCCCAGCATTTT. Its protein is CASRAGSGNQPQHF. Full variable domain (outside the CDR3, taken from reference TRBV19 and TRBJ1-5): DGGITQSPKYLFRKEGQNVTLSCEQNLNHDAMYWYRQDPGQGLRLIYYSQIVNDFQKGDIAEGYSVSREKKESFPLTVTSAQKNPTAFYLCASRAGSGNQPQHFGDGTRLSIL.

This sequence joins TRBV27 and TRBJ2-5; 14 bases are a match to TRBD2. CDR1 is MNHEY and CDR2 is SMNVEV in the germline V gene (reference sequence). V was pared by 6 bases and J by 5 bases, with 14 bases of the junction left unmatched. There are 18 residues in the CDR3. The CDR3 region is CASRPGLAGAWGRETQYF. Written as DNA, the CDR3 is TGTGCCAGCAGGCCGGGACTAGCGGGAGCGTGGGGGAGGGAGACCCAGTACTTC.

V gene TRBV7-2 combines with J gene TRBJ2-2; tentative D call: TRBD1 (6 bases). The CDR3 length is 14 residues. Deletions cut 5 bases from V and 5 bases from J, with 12 bases between. The germline gives CDR1 SGHTA, CDR2 FQGNSA. The DNA of the CDR3 is TGTGCCAGCAGCCAAACTCAGGGGACCGGGGAGCTGTTTTTT. It is translated as CASSQTQGTGELFF.

The V and J genes are TRBV7-2 and TRBJ2-7; 8 bases match TRBD2. Germline V lookup: CDR1 SGHTA, CDR2 FQGNSA. J was trimmed by 0 bases and V by 4 bases; bases with no gene match: 2. The CDR3 loop spans 14 amino acids. The chain's CDR3 is CASSSGTSSYEQYF. The CDR3 DNA reads TGTGCCAGCAGCTCCGGGACTAGCTCCTACGAGCAGTACTTC. The whole variable domain, filled in from reference TRBV7-2 and TRBJ2-7, reads GAGVSQSPSNKVTEKGKDVELRCDPISGHTALYWYRQSLGQGLEFLIYFQGNSAPDKSGLPSDRFSAERTGGSVSTLTIQRTQQEDSAVYLCASSSGTSSYEQYFGPGTRLTVT.

This clone was detected a few times. The genes are TRBV5-8 and TRBJ1-1; D remains ambiguous. The CDR3 runs to 13 residues. V was pared by 2 bases and J by 1 base, with 6 bases between. Germline CDR1 SGHTS, CDR2 YDEGEE. The CDR3 loop reads CASSLYPNTEAFF. The CDR3 region has the DNA TGTGCCAGCAGCTTATATCCGAACACTGAAGCTTTCTTT. The full variable domain, in which reference TRBV5-8 and TRBJ1-1 provide the parts outside the CDR3, is EAGVTQSPTHLIKTRGQQATLRCSPISGHTSVYWYQQALGLGLQFLLWYDEGEERNRGNFPPRFSGRQFPNYSSELNVNALELEDSALYLCASSLYPNTEAFFGQGTRLTVV.

The chain links TRBV25-1 to TRBJ2-4, with 9 bases that match TRBD1. Germline CDR1 is MGHDK and CDR2 is SYGVNS. V gave up 4 bases and J gave up 8 bases; unmatched junction bases: 9. CDR3 length: 15 amino acids. The CDR3 here is CASSAGDRDWYIQYF. CDR3 DNA sequence: TGTGCCAGCAGTGCCGGGGACAGGGATTGGTACATTCAGTACTTC.

The chain uses TRBV27 and TRBJ2-3; D perhaps matches TRBD2 (5 bases). This CDR3 region has 13 residues. Deletions cut 8 bases from V and 4 bases from J, with 13 bases between. Germline V lookup: CDR1 MNHEY, CDR2 SMNVEV (reference sequence). CDR3 residues: CASQLEGADTQYF. The CDR3 nucleotides read TGTGCCAGCCAATTAGAGGGTGCAGATACGCAGTATTTT.

The chain is built from TRBV6-4 and TRBJ2-5, with 7 bases aligning to TRBD2. The germline V gene has CDR1 MRHNA and CDR2 SNTAGT. This CDR3 contains 13 residues. The CDR3 sequence is CGLAGKVGETQYF. The DNA of the CDR3 is TGTGGACTAGCCGGCAAAGTAGGAGAGACCCAGTACTTC.